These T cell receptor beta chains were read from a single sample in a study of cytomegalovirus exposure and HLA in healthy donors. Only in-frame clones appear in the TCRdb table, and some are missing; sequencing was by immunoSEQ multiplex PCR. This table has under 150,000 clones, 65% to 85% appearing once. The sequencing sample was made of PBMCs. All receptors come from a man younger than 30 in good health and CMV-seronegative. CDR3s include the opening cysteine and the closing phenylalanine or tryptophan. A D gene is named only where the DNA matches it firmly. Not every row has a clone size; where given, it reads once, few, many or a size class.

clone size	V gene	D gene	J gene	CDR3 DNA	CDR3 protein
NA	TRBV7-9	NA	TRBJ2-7	TGTTCCAGCAGCTTAACCTCAGGGGATAGGTCCTACGAGCAGTACTTC	CSSSLTSGDRSYEQYF
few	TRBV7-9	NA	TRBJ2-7	TGTGCCAGCAGCAAAGGGGGGGGGAGGTACGAGCAGTACTTC	CASSKGGGRYEQYF
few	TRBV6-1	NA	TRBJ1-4	TGTGCCAGCAGGGCAGGTGCAACTAATGAAAAACTGTTTTTT	CASRAGATNEKLFF
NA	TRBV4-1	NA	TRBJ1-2	TGCGCCAGCAGCCAAGATCAGGGGACGGACTATGGCTACACCTTC	CASSQDQGTDYGYTF
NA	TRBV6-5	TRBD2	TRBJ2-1	TGTGCCAGCAGTACGACGGGGGGAGAGTTCTTC	CASSTTGGEFF
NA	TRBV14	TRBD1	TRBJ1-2	TGTGCCAGCAGCCGTCGGGACAGGCTTTATGATGGCTACACCTTC	CASSRRDRLYDGYTF
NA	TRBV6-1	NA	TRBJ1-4	TGTGCCAGCAGTGTCCTCGGACGGGAAACTAATGAAAAACTGTTTTTT	CASSVLGRETNEKLFF
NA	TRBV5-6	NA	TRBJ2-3	TGTGCCAGCAGCCTGGCGGCTTGGGGGGGGCGCCCAGATACGCAGTATTTT	CASSLAAWGGRPDTQYF
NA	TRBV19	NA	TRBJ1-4	TGTGCCAGTAGTATACGCACAGTTGCTAATGAAAAACTGTTTTTT	CASSIRTVANEKLFF
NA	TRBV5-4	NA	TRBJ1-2	TGTGCCAGCAGTAACGTCGGGGGGCAGTTAGAGGGCTACACCTTC	CASSNVGGQLEGYTF
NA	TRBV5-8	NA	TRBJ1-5	TGTGCCAGCAGCTTGGGGTGGGTGGGCAGGGGCAATCAGCCCCAGCATTTT	CASSLGWVGRGNQPQHF
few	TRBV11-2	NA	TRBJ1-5	TGTGCCAGCAGCCCATCAGGTCAGCCCCAGCATTTT	CASSPSGQPQHF
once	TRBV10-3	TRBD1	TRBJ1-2	TGTGCCAGCGGACAGGGGGCCTATGGCTACACCTTC	CASGQGAYGYTF
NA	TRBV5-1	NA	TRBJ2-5	TGCGCCAGCAGCTTGTTGGGGGCCGAGGAGGAGACCCAGTACTTC	CASSLLGAEEETQYF
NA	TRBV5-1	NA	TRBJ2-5	TGCGCCAGCAGCTTGGTCAGGGATGGGTACCAAGAGACCCAGTACTTC	CASSLVRDGYQETQYF
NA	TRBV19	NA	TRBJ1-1	TGTGCCAGTAGTATGGATCGCGGGGGCAGGGAGGCTTTCTTT	CASSMDRGGREAFF
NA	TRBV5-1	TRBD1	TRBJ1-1	TGCGCCAGCAGCCGCCCGACAGGGGGAATGAACACTGAAGCTTTCTTT	CASSRPTGGMNTEAFF
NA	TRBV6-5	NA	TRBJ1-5	TGTGCCAGCAGTTACTCTAACGCGGGGAATCAGCCCCAGCATTTT	CASSYSNAGNQPQHF
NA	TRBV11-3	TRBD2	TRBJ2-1	TGTGCCAGCAGCTCCCTAGCGGGGGGGCGGAATGAGCAGTTCTTC	CASSSLAGGRNEQFF
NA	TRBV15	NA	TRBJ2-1	TGTGCCACCAGCAGAGATAGGACTGGAGGAGATGAGCAGTTCTTC	CATSRDRTGGDEQFF
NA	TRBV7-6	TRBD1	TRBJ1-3	TGTGCCAGCAGCCGGGGAGCAGGGGGGCGAGGAAACACCATATATTTT	CASSRGAGGRGNTIYF
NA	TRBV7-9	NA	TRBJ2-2	TGTGCCAGCAGCCCGAGGACAGAGAACACCGGGGAGCTGTTTTTT	CASSPRTENTGELFF
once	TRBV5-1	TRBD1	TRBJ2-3	TGCGCCAGCAGAAGGGGGCGCGGAGATACGCAGTATTTT	CASRRGRGDTQYF
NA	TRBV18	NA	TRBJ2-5	TGTGCCAGCTCGCAAATCCGACAGGCACAAGAGACCCAGTACTTC	CASSQIRQAQETQYF
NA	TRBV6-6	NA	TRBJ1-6	TGTGCCAGCACCTTAAATCAGGGTTCGAATTCACCCCTCCACTTT	CASTLNQGSNSPLHF
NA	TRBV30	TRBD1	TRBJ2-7	TGTGCCTTGGGGACAGGGGACTACGAGCAGTACTTC	CALGTGDYEQYF